This TCR beta chain was sequenced for a study of beta chain features in type 1 diabetes. Study outcomes and limitations: At VDJ recombination sites, type 1 diabetes patients had fewer insertions and more deleted nucleotides. A moderate, significant TCRB CDR3 shortening appeared in type 1 diabetes across four CD4+ subsets.

Germline lookup yields CDR1 SGHRS and CDR2 YFSETQ. The CDR3 totals 14 residues. Trimming stripped 4 bases from V and 0 bases from J, with 10 bases between. This clone occurred a few times. Antigen: not known. As every portion of the isolated RNA was reverse transcribed, the sequencing read expressed TCRB transcripts. The data were produced by immunoSEQ multiplex PCR, yet TCRdb's version contains in-frame clones alone and is incomplete. Found here are approximately 260,000 clones, around 24% of them singletons; the top ten hold roughly 0.013%. Using CD45RO/CCR7/CD25/CD127/CD95/CD27, CD4+ naive, central memory, regulatory and stem cell-like memory cells were sorted.

This TCR was sampled from a woman in her 30s with type 1 diabetes. What was sequenced was naive CD4+ T cells from blood. The gene calls are TRBV5-1 and TRBJ1-1; unclear D gene. This chain's CDR3 is CASSPNTVNTEAFF. CDR3 nucleotides: TGCGCCAGCAGCCCCAATACAGTGAACACTGAAGCTTTCTTT.